One sample yielded the 6 T cell receptor beta chains listed below, sequenced in a study of cytomegalovirus exposure and HLA in healthy donors (dated by TCRdb to about 2017). The library relied on the immunoSEQ multiplex PCR assay. For the multiplex PCR, a mixture combining 60 forward primers for TCR Vbeta segments and 13 reverse primers for TCR Jbeta segments was used. TCRdb stores this immuneACCESS table with in-frame sequences only. Part of the clones is absent; in the studies checked, under half of the shortfall reflects unresolved V genes, and no reason is known for the rest. The sample contains more than 110,000 clones, about 81% of them found a single time. Around 7% of the sample is held by the ten biggest clonotypes. Sample: PBMCs. These receptors were taken from a man between 25 and 39 years old in good health and CMV-seronegative.

The J gene is TRBJ2-5, the V gene TRBV4-2, with D perhaps TRBD2 (6 bases). Per germline, CDR1 LGHNA and CDR2 YNFKEQ. V shed 0 bases and J shed 10 bases, with 15 bases lying between them. The CDR3 totals 14 residues. CDR3 amino acids: CASSQDINVGGQYF. The CDR3 coding sequence is TGTGCCAGCAGCCAAGACATTAATGTCGGGGGCCAGTACTTC.

This clone is a singleton in its sample. This chain connects TRBV15 to TRBJ1-5, with a tentative D call TRBD1 (5 bases). This CDR3 has 13 amino acids. The germline V and J ends were trimmed by 9 bases and 1 base, with 10 bases remaining between them. Germline V gene lookup returns CDR1 LNHNV and CDR2 YYDKDF (reference sequence). As DNA, the CDR3 is TGTGCCACGGCGGGGGGAAGCAATCAGCCCCAGCATTTT. Amino acid sequence: CATAGGSNQPQHF.

The gene calls are TRBV2 and TRBJ1-1; 7 positions agree with TRBD1. Germline trimming cut 6 bases from V and 11 bases from J; bases unmatched to any gene: 9. The CDR3 runs 12 residues. Germline CDR1 and CDR2: SNHLY and FYNNEI. The chain's CDR3 is CASRDTGVEAFF. DNA of the CDR3: TGTGCCAGCAGGGATACAGGGGTTGAGGCTTTCTTT.

V is TRBV15 and J is TRBJ2-3, with TRBD2 identical over 8 bases. This CDR3 has 15 residues. Germline V gene sequence: CDR1 LNHNV, CDR2 YYDKDF (reference sequence). With 5 bases clipped from V and 4 bases from J, the junction kept 8 bases outside the gene matches. CDR3 residues: CATSFGGASADTQYF. The CDR3 bases are TGTGCCACCAGCTTCGGGGGGGCTAGTGCAGATACGCAGTATTTT. Complete variable domain (other parts from reference TRBV15 and TRBJ2-3): DAMVIQNPRYQVTQFGKPVTLSCSQTLNHNVMYWYQQKSSQAPKLLFHYYDKDFNNEADTPDNFQSRRPNTSFCFLDIRSPGLGDTAMYLCATSFGGASADTQYFGPGTRLTVL.

This rearrangement joins TRBV27 to TRBJ2-1; 14 positions match TRBD2. From germline, CDR1 is MNHEY and CDR2 SMNVEV (reference sequence). The trim removed 6 bases at V and 16 bases at J, leaving 14 bases unmatched. The CDR3 covers 15 residues. CDR3 nucleotides: TGTGCCAGCAGATCCGGGACTAGCGGGAGAGTAGGGGGTTTCTTC. This gives the protein CASRSGTSGRVGGFF.

This clone was picked up a small number of times. This chain links TRBV2 with TRBJ2-7, with 9 bases lining up with TRBD1. The CDR3 extends over 14 amino acids. V was pared by 5 bases and J by 6 bases, with 8 bases of the junction left unmatched. Germline lookup yields CDR1 SNHLY and CDR2 FYNNEI. The CDR3 loop reads CASSPTGGPLEQYF. DNA for the CDR3: TGTGCCAGCAGTCCGACAGGGGGTCCTCTCGAGCAGTACTTC. Complete variable domain (other parts from reference TRBV2 and TRBJ2-7): EPEVTQTPSHQVTQMGQEVILRCVPISNHLYFYWYRQILGQKVEFLVSFYNNEISEKSEIFDDQFSVERPDGSNFTLKIRSTKLEDSAMYFCASSPTGGPLEQYFGPGTRLTVT.